This T cell receptor beta chain was recovered during a study of shared clonotypes between healthy human individuals. Assay execution took place at the deep level. Assay: immunoSEQ multiplex PCR; the TCRdb copy retains only in-frame clones and omits some. Of 180,000 or so clones in the sample, over 80% were seen once. Germline trimming cut 2 bases from V and 5 bases from J; bases unmatched to any gene: 19. Germline CDR1 SGHRS, CDR2 YFSETQ. This CDR3 contains 19 residues. This clone was detected once. The origin of this receptor is a woman in her 30s in good health. Sequenced sample: naive CD4+ T cells sorted from blood. This sample's subset: CD45RA+ positively selected. The genes are TRBV5-1 and TRBJ2-1; 7 nucleotides match TRBD2. The CDR3 is CASSFLADQVAGVNNEQFF. Written as DNA, the CDR3 is TGCGCCAGCAGCTTTCTAGCGGACCAAGTGGCGGGAGTGAACAATGAGCAGTTCTTC.